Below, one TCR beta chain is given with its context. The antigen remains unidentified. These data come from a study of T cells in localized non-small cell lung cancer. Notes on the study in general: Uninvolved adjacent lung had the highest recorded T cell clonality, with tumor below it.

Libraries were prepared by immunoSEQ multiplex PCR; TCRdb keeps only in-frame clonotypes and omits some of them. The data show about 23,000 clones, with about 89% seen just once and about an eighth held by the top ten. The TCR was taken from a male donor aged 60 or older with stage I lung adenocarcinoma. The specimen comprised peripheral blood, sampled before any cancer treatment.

The chain's CDR3 is CASSYGYGYTF. The CDR3 region has the DNA TGTGCCAGCAGTTATGGCTATGGCTACACCTTC. The rearrangement uses TRBV6-6 and TRBJ1-2; no clear D. V was shortened by 3 bases and J by 4 bases, with 3 bases between the two germline ends. Germline CDR1 is MNHNY and CDR2 is SVGAGI (reference sequence). The CDR3 extends over 11 amino acids.